A selection of T cell receptor beta chains follows, all from one sample in a study of cytomegalovirus exposure and HLA in healthy donors. Some clones are missing from TCRdb's copy, which holds only in-frame ones; the method was immunoSEQ multiplex PCR. The sample shows some 76,000 clones, just over 85% of them seen only once. Source material: PBMCs. These receptors were collected from a woman aged 25 to 39 in good health and CMV-seronegative. The CDR3 runs from the conserved cysteine through the conserved F or W. Each record gives: D gene, J gene, clone size, V gene, CDR3 protein, CDR3 DNA. A D gene is named only where the DNA matches it firmly. For some rows the clone size is stated as once, few or many, or as a class when expanded; others skip it.

d_gene: -; j_gene: TRBJ1-2; abundance: -; v_gene: TRBV5-1; CDR3aa: CASRGGRGESSKRGYTF; CDR3nt: TGCGCCAGCAGGGGGGGGCGAGGAGAATCTTCGAAACGGGGCTACACCTTC
d_gene: -; j_gene: TRBJ2-4; abundance: -; v_gene: TRBV28; CDR3aa: CASSSGTLVKNIQYF; CDR3nt: TGTGCCAGCAGTTCCGGGACATTGGTCAAAAACATTCAGTACTTC
d_gene: TRBD2; j_gene: TRBJ2-2; abundance: -; v_gene: TRBV4-1; CDR3aa: CASTLWGGDTGELFF; CDR3nt: TGCGCCAGCACCCTCTGGGGGGGAGACACCGGGGAGCTGTTTTTT
d_gene: TRBD2; j_gene: TRBJ2-7; abundance: -; v_gene: TRBV4-3; CDR3aa: CASSPGVAGGNYEQYF; CDR3nt: TGCGCCAGCAGCCCCGGGGTAGCGGGAGGAAACTACGAGCAGTACTTC
d_gene: -; j_gene: TRBJ1-1; abundance: -; v_gene: TRBV18; CDR3aa: CASSPQGFGSTEAFF; CDR3nt: TGTGCCAGCTCACCACAGGGGTTCGGCTCCACTGAAGCTTTCTTT
d_gene: TRBD2; j_gene: TRBJ2-1; abundance: -; v_gene: TRBV5-1; CDR3aa: CASSSAGLAGGPLYPDEQFF; CDR3nt: TGCGCCAGCAGCTCCGCCGGACTAGCGGGAGGGCCTTTATATCCGGATGAGCAGTTCTTC
d_gene: TRBD1; j_gene: TRBJ2-7; abundance: -; v_gene: TRBV7-2; CDR3aa: CASSFRQGGSYEQYF; CDR3nt: TGTGCCAGCAGCTTCAGACAGGGTGGTTCCTACGAGCAGTACTTC
d_gene: TRBD1; j_gene: TRBJ2-5; abundance: -; v_gene: TRBV5-1; CDR3aa: CASSPPGGWETQYF; CDR3nt: TGCGCCAGCAGCCCGCCAGGGGGCTGGGAGACCCAGTACTTC
d_gene: -; j_gene: TRBJ1-1; abundance: -; v_gene: TRBV7-6; CDR3aa: CASSLALQGTEAFF; CDR3nt: TGTGCCAGCAGCTTAGCCTTACAGGGCACTGAAGCTTTCTTT
d_gene: -; j_gene: TRBJ2-2; abundance: -; v_gene: TRBV11-1; CDR3aa: CASSSRDTLTGELFF; CDR3nt: TGTGCCAGCAGCTCTCGGGACACCTTGACCGGGGAGCTGTTTTTT
d_gene: TRBD1; j_gene: TRBJ2-7; abundance: -; v_gene: TRBV5-6; CDR3aa: CASSLRTGGEQYF; CDR3nt: TGTGCCAGCAGCTTGCGGACAGGCGGGGAGCAGTACTTC
d_gene: -; j_gene: TRBJ2-3; abundance: -; v_gene: TRBV7-8; CDR3aa: CASSSVRALTDTQYF; CDR3nt: TGTGCCAGCAGCAGCGTGAGGGCACTCACAGATACGCAGTATTTT
d_gene: -; j_gene: TRBJ2-1; abundance: -; v_gene: TRBV5-6; CDR3aa: CASSRGLGGKTYNEQFF; CDR3nt: TGTGCCAGCAGCCGAGGTCTCGGGGGAAAGACCTACAATGAGCAGTTCTTC
d_gene: TRBD1; j_gene: TRBJ2-5; abundance: once; v_gene: TRBV10-1; CDR3aa: CASSRGQQETQYF; CDR3nt: TGCGCCAGCAGTCGGGGACAGCAAGAGACCCAGTACTTC
d_gene: TRBD1; j_gene: TRBJ1-1; abundance: -; v_gene: TRBV19; CDR3aa: CASSQQGPRYEAFF; CDR3nt: TGTGCCAGTAGCCAACAGGGGCCCAGATATGAAGCTTTCTTT
d_gene: TRBD1; j_gene: TRBJ2-7; abundance: -; v_gene: TRBV11-1; CDR3aa: CASSLAGTGGYEQYF; CDR3nt: TGTGCCAGCAGCTTGGCCGGGACAGGGGGCTACGAGCAGTACTTC
d_gene: -; j_gene: TRBJ2-7; abundance: -; v_gene: TRBV27; CDR3aa: CASSLERRGYEQYF; CDR3nt: TGTGCCAGCAGTTTAGAGCGGAGGGGTTACGAGCAGTACTTC
d_gene: -; j_gene: TRBJ1-1; abundance: once; v_gene: TRBV5-1; CDR3aa: CASSLEEGSTEAFF; CDR3nt: TGCGCCAGCAGCTTGGAGGAGGGTTCGACTGAAGCTTTCTTT
d_gene: TRBD2; j_gene: TRBJ2-2; abundance: -; v_gene: TRBV2; CDR3aa: CASSRLAVNTGELFF; CDR3nt: TGTGCCAGCAGTCGACTAGCGGTGAACACCGGGGAGCTGTTTTTT
d_gene: -; j_gene: TRBJ2-7; abundance: -; v_gene: TRBV7-2; CDR3aa: CASSLNLWLIYEQYF; CDR3nt: TGTGCCAGCAGCTTAAATTTATGGCTGATCTACGAGCAGTACTTC
d_gene: -; j_gene: TRBJ2-7; abundance: -; v_gene: TRBV14; CDR3aa: CASSQGGSPIRFRIEQYF; CDR3nt: TGTGCCAGCAGCCAAGGAGGTAGCCCTATTAGGTTTCGTATCGAGCAGTACTTC
d_gene: -; j_gene: TRBJ1-1; abundance: -; v_gene: TRBV28; CDR3aa: CASSRWAGSSLEAFF; CDR3nt: TGTGCCAGCAGCCGGTGGGCGGGAAGCTCCCTCGAAGCTTTCTTT
d_gene: -; j_gene: TRBJ2-2; abundance: once; v_gene: TRBV7-7; CDR3aa: CASSLSSRTGELFF; CDR3nt: TGTGCTAGCAGCTTGTCTTCGCGCACCGGGGAGCTGTTTTTT
d_gene: TRBD2; j_gene: TRBJ2-7; abundance: -; v_gene: TRBV11-2; CDR3aa: CASSYLAGDLHEQYF; CDR3nt: TGTGCCAGCAGTTACTTAGCGGGAGATCTCCACGAGCAGTACTTC
d_gene: -; j_gene: TRBJ1-2; abundance: -; v_gene: TRBV5-1; CDR3aa: CASSLSVSGYTF; CDR3nt: TGCGCCAGCAGCTTGTCGGTGAGTGGCTACACCTTC
d_gene: -; j_gene: TRBJ2-2; abundance: -; v_gene: TRBV9; CDR3aa: CASSVVASLNTGELFF; CDR3nt: TGTGCCAGCAGCGTAGTTGCTAGCTTGAACACCGGGGAGCTGTTTTTT
d_gene: -; j_gene: TRBJ1-5; abundance: -; v_gene: TRBV25-1; CDR3aa: CASSGGYSNQPQHF; CDR3nt: TGTGCCAGCAGTGGGGGCTATAGCAATCAGCCCCAGCATTTT
d_gene: -; j_gene: TRBJ2-6; abundance: -; v_gene: TRBV27; CDR3aa: CASSPFSGANVLTF; CDR3nt: TGTGCCAGCAGCCCGTTCTCTGGGGCCAACGTCCTGACTTTC
d_gene: TRBD1; j_gene: TRBJ2-7; abundance: -; v_gene: TRBV18; CDR3aa: CASSQTRDRDSYEQYF; CDR3nt: TGTGCCAGCTCGCAAACCCGGGACAGGGACTCCTACGAGCAGTACTTC
d_gene: -; j_gene: TRBJ2-7; abundance: -; v_gene: TRBV5-6; CDR3aa: CASTPTGQPTYEQYF; CDR3nt: TGTGCCAGCACCCCCACCGGACAGCCTACTTACGAGCAGTACTTC
d_gene: TRBD1; j_gene: TRBJ1-2; abundance: -; v_gene: TRBV30; CDR3aa: CAWGPGTGGVYGYTF; CDR3nt: TGTGCCTGGGGACCTGGGACAGGGGGTGTCTATGGCTACACCTTC
d_gene: -; j_gene: TRBJ1-2; abundance: few; v_gene: TRBV30; CDR3aa: CAWSVKTGHYGYTF; CDR3nt: TGTGCCTGGAGTGTGAAGACAGGTCACTATGGCTACACCTTC
d_gene: TRBD2; j_gene: TRBJ2-7; abundance: -; v_gene: TRBV7-9; CDR3aa: CSSSWTSYEQYF; CDR3nt: TGTTCCAGCAGCTGGACTAGCTACGAGCAGTACTTC
d_gene: TRBD1; j_gene: TRBJ2-5; abundance: -; v_gene: TRBV25-1; CDR3aa: CASRGWTGTGETQYF; CDR3nt: TGTGCCAGCAGGGGGTGGACAGGGACGGGGGAGACCCAGTACTTC
d_gene: TRBD1; j_gene: TRBJ1-2; abundance: -; v_gene: TRBV2; CDR3aa: CASNDGQGNYGYTF; CDR3nt: TGTGCCAGCAATGACGGACAGGGAAACTATGGCTACACCTTC
d_gene: TRBD2; j_gene: TRBJ2-1; abundance: -; v_gene: TRBV6-1; CDR3aa: CASRGTSGRDNQFF; CDR3nt: TGTGCCAGCAGGGGGACTAGCGGGAGGGATAACCAGTTCTTC
d_gene: TRBD2; j_gene: TRBJ2-1; abundance: -; v_gene: TRBV9; CDR3aa: CASSARPAGGDEQFF; CDR3nt: TGTGCCAGCAGCGCCCGCCCAGCGGGAGGCGATGAGCAGTTCTTC
d_gene: -; j_gene: TRBJ1-3; abundance: -; v_gene: TRBV11-2; CDR3aa: CASSLEGWDNSGNTIYF; CDR3nt: TGTGCCAGCAGCTTAGAAGGTTGGGACAACTCTGGAAACACCATATATTTT
d_gene: -; j_gene: TRBJ1-5; abundance: -; v_gene: TRBV28; CDR3aa: CASSSGDQPQHF; CDR3nt: TGTGCCAGCAGTTCCGGGGATCAGCCCCAGCATTTT
d_gene: -; j_gene: TRBJ2-5; abundance: -; v_gene: TRBV5-1; CDR3aa: CASSLGLEETQYF; CDR3nt: TGCGCCAGCAGCTTGGGACTAGAAGAGACCCAGTACTTC
d_gene: -; j_gene: TRBJ2-7; abundance: -; v_gene: TRBV5-6; CDR3aa: CASSLVSDEQYF; CDR3nt: TGTGCCAGCAGCTTGGTGTCGGACGAGCAGTACTTC
d_gene: -; j_gene: TRBJ1-4; abundance: -; v_gene: TRBV20-1; CDR3aa: CSAMQGEKLFF; CDR3nt: TGCAGTGCTATGCAGGGTGAAAAACTGTTTTTT